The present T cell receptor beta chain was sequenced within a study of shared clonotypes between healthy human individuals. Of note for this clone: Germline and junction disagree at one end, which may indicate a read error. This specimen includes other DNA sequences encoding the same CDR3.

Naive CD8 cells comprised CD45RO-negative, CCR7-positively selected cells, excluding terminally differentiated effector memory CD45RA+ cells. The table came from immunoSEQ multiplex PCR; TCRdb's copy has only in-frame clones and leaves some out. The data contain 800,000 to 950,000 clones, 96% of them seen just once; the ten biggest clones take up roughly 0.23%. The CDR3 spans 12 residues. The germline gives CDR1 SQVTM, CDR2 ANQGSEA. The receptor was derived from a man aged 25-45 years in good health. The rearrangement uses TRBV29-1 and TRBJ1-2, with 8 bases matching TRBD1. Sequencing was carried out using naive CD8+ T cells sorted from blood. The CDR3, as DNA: TGCAGCGTCGAAGACAGGGGTTATGGCTACACCTTC. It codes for CSVEDRGYGYTF.